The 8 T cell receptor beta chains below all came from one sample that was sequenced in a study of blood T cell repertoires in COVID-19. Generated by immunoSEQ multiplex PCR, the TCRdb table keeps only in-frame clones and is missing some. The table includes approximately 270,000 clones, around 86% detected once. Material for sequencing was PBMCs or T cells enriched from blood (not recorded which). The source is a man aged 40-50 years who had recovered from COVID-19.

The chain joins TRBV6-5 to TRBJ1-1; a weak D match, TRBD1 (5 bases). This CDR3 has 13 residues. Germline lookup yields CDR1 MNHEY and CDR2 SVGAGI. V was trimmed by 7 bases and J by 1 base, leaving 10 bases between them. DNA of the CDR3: TGTGCCAGCAACTCAGGGCAGAACACTGAAGCTTTCTTT. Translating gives CASNSGQNTEAFF.

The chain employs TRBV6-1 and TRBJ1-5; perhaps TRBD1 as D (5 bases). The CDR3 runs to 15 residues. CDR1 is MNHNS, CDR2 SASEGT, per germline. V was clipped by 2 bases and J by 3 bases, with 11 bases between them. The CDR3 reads CASSERGLNNQPQHF. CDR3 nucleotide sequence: TGTGCCAGCAGTGAACGGGGGTTGAACAATCAGCCCCAGCATTTT.

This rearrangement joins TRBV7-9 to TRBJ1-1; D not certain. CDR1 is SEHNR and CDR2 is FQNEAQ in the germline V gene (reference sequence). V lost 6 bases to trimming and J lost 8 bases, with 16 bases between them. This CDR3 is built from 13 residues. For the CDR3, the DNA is TGTGCCAGCAGACTTAGAGGGAGGGAAGAAGCTTTCTTT. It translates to CASRLRGREEAFF.

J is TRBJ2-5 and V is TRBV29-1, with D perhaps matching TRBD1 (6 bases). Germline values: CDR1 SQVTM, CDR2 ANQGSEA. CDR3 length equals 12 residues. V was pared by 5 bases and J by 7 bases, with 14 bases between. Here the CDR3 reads CSVSTEGVTQYF. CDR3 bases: TGCAGCGTTTCAACCGAGGGGGTGACCCAGTACTTC.

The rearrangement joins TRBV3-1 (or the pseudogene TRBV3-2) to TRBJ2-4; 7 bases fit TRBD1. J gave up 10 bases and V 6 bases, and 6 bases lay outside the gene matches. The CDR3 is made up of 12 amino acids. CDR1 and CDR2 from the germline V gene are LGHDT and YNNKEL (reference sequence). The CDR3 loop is CASSPRQGIQYF. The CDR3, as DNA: TGTGCCAGCAGTCCACGACAGGGTATTCAGTACTTC.

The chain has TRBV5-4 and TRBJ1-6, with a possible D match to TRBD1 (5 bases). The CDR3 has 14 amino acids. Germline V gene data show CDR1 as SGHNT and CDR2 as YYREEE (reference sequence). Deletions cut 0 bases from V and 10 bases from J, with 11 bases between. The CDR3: CASSLESGKSPLHF. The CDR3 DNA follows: TGTGCCAGCAGCTTGGAGTCAGGGAAATCACCCCTCCACTTT.

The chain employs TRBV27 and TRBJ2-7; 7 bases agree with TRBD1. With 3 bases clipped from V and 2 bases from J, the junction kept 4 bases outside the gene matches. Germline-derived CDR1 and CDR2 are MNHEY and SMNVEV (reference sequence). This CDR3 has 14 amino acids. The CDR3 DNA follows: TGTGCCAGCAGTTTGTCAGGGGGACCCTACGAGCAGTACTTC. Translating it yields CASSLSGGPYEQYF.

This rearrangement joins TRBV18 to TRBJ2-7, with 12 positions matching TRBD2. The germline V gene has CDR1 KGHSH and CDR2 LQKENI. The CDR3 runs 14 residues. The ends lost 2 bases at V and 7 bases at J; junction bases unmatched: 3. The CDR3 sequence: CASSPEGTSGEQYF. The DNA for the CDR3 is TGTGCCAGCTCACCAGAGGGGACTAGCGGGGAGCAGTACTTC.